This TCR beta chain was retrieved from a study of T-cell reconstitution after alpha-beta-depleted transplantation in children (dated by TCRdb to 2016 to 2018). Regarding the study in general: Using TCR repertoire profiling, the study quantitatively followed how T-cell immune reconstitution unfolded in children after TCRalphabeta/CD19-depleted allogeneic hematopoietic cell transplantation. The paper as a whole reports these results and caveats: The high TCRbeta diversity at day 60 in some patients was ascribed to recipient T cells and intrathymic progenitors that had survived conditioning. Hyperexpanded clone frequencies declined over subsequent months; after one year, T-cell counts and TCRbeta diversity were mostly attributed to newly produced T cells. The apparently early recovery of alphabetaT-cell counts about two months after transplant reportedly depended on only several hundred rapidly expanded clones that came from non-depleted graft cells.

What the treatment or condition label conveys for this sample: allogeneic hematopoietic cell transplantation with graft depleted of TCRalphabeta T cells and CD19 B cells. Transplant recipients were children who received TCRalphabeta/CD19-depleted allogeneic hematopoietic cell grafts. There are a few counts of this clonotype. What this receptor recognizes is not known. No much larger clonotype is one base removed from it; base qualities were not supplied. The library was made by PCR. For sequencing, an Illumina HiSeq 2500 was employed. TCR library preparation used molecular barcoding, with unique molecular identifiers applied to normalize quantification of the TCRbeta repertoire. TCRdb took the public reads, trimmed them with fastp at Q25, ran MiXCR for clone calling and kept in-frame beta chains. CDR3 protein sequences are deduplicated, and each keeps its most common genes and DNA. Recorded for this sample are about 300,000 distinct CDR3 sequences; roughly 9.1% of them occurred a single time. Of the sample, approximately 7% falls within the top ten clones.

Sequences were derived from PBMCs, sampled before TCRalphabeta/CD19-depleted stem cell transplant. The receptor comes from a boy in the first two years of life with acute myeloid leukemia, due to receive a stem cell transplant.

CDR3 protein: CASSVGGEVRTEAFF. The sequence in DNA is TGTGCCAGCAGCGTGGGGGGGGAGGTACGGACTGAAGCTTTCTTT. The chain joins TRBV11-2 to TRBJ1-1; the D region possibly corresponds to TRBD1 (5 bases align). V was cut back by 5 bases and J by 5 bases, leaving a gap of 18 bases between them. In the germline V gene, CDR1 corresponds to SGHAT and CDR2 to FQNNGV. The CDR3, cysteine through phenylalanine, is 15 amino acids long. Only the CDR3 DNA stays, 45 bases, in frame from base 1.